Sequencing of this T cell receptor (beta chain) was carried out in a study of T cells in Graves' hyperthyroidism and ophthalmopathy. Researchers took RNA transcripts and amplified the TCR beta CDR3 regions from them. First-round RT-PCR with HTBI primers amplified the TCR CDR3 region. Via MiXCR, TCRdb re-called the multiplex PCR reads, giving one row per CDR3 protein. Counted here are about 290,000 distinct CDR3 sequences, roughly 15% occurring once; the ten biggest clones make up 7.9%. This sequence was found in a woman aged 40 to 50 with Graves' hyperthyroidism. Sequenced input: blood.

DNA of the CDR3: TGTGCCAGCAGAAACAGCAACACCGGGGAGCTGTTTTTT. This encodes CASRNSNTGELFF. V usage is TRBV6-2 or TRBV6-3 and J usage is TRBJ2-2; D ambiguous. This CDR3 is built from 13 residues. The germline gives CDR1 MNHEY, CDR2 SVGEGT. The V and J ends lost 6 bases and 2 bases respectively, with 7 bases between them.